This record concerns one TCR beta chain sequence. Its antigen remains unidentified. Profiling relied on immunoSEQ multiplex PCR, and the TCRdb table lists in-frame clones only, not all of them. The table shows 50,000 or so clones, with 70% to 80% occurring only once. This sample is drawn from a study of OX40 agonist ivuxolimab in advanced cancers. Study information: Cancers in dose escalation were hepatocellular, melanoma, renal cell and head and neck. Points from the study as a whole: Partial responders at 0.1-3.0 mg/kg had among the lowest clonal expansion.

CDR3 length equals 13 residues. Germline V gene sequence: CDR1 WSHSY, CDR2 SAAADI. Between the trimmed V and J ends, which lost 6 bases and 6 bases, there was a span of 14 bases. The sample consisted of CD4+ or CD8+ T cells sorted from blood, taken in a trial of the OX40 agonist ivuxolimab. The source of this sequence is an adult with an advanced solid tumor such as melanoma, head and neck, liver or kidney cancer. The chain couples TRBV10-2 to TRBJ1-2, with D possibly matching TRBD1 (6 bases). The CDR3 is CASRTTGTHGYTF. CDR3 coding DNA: TGCGCCAGCAGGACTACAGGGACCCATGGCTACACCTTC.